One TCR beta chain is described in this entry. This entry belongs to a study of blood T cell repertoires in COVID-19. This CDR3 contains 14 residues. Germline V gives CDR1 SEHNR, CDR2 FQNEAQ (reference sequence). The V end was cut by 5 bases, the J end by 5 bases, with 15 bases between. Per the original data handling: Amplification from reference gene primers served as the basis for estimated nucleated cell counts. Clones were sequenced by immunoSEQ multiplex PCR, and TCRdb holds only the in-frame ones, with some missing. D and trimming were read from the DNA, whereas the V and J calls and clone size are those reported in that table. The table has approximately 200,000 clones, more than 70% seen once.

The TCR originated in a person aged 65-85 years with COVID-19, enrolled during active disease. The rearrangement joins TRBV7-9 to TRBJ1-2; tentatively, D is TRBD1 (6 bases). Material: peripheral blood. The CDR3 spells CASSPPQGFYGYTF. The CDR3 DNA reads TGTGCCAGCAGCCCGCCACAGGGTTTTTATGGCTACACCTTC.